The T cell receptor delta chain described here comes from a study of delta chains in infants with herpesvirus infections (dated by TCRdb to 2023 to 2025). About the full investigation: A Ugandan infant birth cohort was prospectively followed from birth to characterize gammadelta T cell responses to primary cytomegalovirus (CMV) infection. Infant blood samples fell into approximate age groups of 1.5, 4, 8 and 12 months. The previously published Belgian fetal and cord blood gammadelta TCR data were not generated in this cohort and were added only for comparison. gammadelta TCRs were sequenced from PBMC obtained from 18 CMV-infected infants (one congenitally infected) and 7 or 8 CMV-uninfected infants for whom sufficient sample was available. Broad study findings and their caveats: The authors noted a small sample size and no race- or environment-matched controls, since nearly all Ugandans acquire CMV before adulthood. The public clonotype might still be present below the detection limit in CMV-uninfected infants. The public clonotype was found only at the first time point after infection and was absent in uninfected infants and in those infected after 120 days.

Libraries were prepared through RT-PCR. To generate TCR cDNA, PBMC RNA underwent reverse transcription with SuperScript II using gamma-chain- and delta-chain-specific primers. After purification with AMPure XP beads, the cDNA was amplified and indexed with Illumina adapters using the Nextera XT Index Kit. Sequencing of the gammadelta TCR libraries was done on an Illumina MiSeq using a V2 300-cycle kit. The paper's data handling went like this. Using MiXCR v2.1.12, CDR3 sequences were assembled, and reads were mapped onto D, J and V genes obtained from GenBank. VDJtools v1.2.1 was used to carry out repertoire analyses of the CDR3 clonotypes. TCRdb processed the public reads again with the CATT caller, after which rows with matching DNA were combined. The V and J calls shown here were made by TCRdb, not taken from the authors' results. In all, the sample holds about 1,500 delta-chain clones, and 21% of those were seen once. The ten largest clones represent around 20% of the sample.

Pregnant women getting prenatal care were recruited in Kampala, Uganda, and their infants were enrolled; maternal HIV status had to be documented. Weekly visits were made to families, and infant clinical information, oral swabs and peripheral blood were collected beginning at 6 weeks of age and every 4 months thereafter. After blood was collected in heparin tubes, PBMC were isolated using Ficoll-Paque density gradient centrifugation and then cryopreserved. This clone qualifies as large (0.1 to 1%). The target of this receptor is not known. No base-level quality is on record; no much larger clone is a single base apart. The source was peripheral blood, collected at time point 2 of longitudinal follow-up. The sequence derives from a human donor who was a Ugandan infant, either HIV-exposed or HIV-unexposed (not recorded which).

The CDR3 has the sequence CALGDRSDVGDFPTYTDKLIF. The DNA reads as follows: TGTGCTCTTGGGGACCGTTCCGACGTCGGGGACTTCCCAACGTACACCGATAAACTCATCTTT. The chain employs TRDV1 and TRDJ1; the D gene may be TRDD2 or TRDD3, since each aligns over 5 bases. V and J are truncated by 3 bases and 0 bases respectively, leaving an intervening sequence of 29 bases. Based on the germline V gene, the CDR1 and CDR2 sequences are TSWWSYY and QGS. There are 21 amino acids in the CDR3, from cysteine to phenylalanine inclusive. Only the CDR3 portion is preserved as DNA: 63 bases, with reading frame beginning at the first base.